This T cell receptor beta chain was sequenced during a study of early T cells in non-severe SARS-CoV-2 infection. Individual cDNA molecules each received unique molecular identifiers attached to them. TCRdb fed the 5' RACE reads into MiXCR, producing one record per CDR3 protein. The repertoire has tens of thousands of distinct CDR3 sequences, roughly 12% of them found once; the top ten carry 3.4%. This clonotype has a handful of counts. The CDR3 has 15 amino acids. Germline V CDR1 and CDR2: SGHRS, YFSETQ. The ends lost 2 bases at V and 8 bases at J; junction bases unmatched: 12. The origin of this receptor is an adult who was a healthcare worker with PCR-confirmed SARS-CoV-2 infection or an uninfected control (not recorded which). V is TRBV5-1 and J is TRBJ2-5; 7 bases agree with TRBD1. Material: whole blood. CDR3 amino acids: CASSLLAQGRDTQYF. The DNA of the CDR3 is TGCGCCAGCAGCTTACTCGCACAGGGGAGAGATACCCAGTACTTC.